The TCR beta chain described here comes from a study of regulatory T cells in long-lasting Graves disease. Study summary: Over 5 years on antithyroid drugs plus positive TSH receptor antibodies marked Graves' disease as persistent.

Library construction for TCR beta used iRepertoire HTBI primers and Arm-PCR of CDR3 regions. TCRdb reanalysed the multiplex PCR reads using MiXCR and keeps one entry per CDR3 protein. The sample yields over 650,000 distinct CDR3 sequences, 25% to 35% seen once. Regarding the study as a whole: Persistent patients had a count of shared public clonotypes (approximately 3,000) that exceeded that of new patients (approximately 1,000).

CDR3 size: 14 residues. CDR1 and CDR2 from the germline V gene are KGHDR and SFDVKD. With 4 bases clipped from V and 8 bases from J, the junction kept 7 bases outside the gene matches. Time point reported: persistent/refractory GD, antithyroid drugs over 5 years with positive TRAb. The TCR library used RNA extracted from PBMCs. This clonotype was seen a handful of times. The antigen is undetermined. The chain has TRBV24-1 and TRBJ1-2; the match to TRBD1 covers 9 bases. This specimen was peripheral blood mononuclear cells (PBMCs), taken when the disease was refractory, from a patient treated with antithyroid drugs. The clonotype comes from a female donor with Graves disease. The CDR3: CATSDMGQGRGYTF. The CDR3 DNA sequence: TGTGCCACCAGTGACATGGGACAGGGCCGGGGCTACACCTTC.